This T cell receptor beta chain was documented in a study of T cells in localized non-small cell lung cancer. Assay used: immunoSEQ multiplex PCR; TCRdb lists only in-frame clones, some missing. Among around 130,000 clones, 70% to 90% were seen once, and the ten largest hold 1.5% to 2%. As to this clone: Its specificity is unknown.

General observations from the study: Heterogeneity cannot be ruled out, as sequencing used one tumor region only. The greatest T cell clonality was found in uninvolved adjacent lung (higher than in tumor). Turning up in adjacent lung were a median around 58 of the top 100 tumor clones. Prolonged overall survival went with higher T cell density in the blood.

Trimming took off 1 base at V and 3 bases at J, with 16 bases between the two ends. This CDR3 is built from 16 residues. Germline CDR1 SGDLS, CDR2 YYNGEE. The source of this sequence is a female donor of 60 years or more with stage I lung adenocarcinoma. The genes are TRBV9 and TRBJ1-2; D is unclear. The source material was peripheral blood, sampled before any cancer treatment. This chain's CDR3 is CASSVNRDIIDYGYTF. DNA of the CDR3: TGTGCCAGCAGCGTAAACCGAGACATCATAGACTATGGCTACACCTTC.